This passage covers 11 T cell receptor beta chains from one sample sequenced in a study of blood T cell repertoires in COVID-19. TCRdb's table, derived via immunoSEQ multiplex PCR, lists solely in-frame clones and lacks some. The sample lists 90,000 to 140,000 clones, more than 80% occurring once. The specimen was peripheral blood. Every receptor here comes from a woman between 70 and 85 years old with acute or convalescent COVID-19.

The rearrangement links TRBV6-2 or TRBV6-3 to TRBJ2-2, with 9 positions matching TRBD1. With 4 bases clipped from V and 4 bases from J, the junction kept 7 bases outside the gene matches. CDR1 MNHEY and CDR2 SVGEGT come from the germline V gene. The CDR3 loop spans 16 amino acids. The CDR3 spells CASSFGTGWGTGELFF. CDR3 coding DNA: TGTGCCAGCAGTTTTGGGACAGGGTGGGGCACCGGGGAGCTGTTTTTT.

The chain recombines TRBV6-5 with TRBJ2-7; 7 bases are a match to TRBD2. J gave up 6 bases and V 2 bases, and 7 bases lay outside the gene matches. This CDR3 region has 14 residues. Germline-derived CDR1 and CDR2 are MNHEY and SVGAGI. DNA for the CDR3: TGTGCCAGCAGTTACGGGCAGGGAGGGAGCGAGCAGTACTTC. It yields the protein CASSYGQGGSEQYF.

The gene calls are TRBV2 and TRBJ1-1; the D gene is possibly TRBD1 (6 bases). The germline V and J ends were trimmed by 3 bases and 4 bases, with 12 bases remaining between them. The CDR3 covers 14 residues. Germline lookup yields CDR1 SNHLY and CDR2 FYNNEI. The DNA for the CDR3 is TGTGCCAGCAGTGAGCAGGGGTTTACCACTGAAGCTTTCTTT. Protein: CASSEQGFTTEAFF.

The J gene is TRBJ1-1, the V gene TRBV5-1; weak D call: TRBD1 (6 bases). Germline values: CDR1 SGHRS, CDR2 YFSETQ. The length of the CDR3 is 14 residues. Trimming removed 2 bases from V and 1 base from J, with 9 bases in between. The chain's CDR3 is CASSLGTQNTEAFF. Here the CDR3 DNA reads TGCGCCAGCAGCTTAGGGACACAGAACACTGAAGCTTTCTTT. Drawing the rest from reference TRBV5-1 and TRBJ1-1, the complete variable domain is KAGVTQTPRYLIKTRGQQVTLSCSPISGHRSVSWYQQTPGQGLQFLFEYFSETQRNKGNFPGRFSGRQFSNSRSEMNVSTLELGDSALYLCASSLGTQNTEAFFGQGTRLTVV.

The rearrangement links TRBV7-2 to TRBJ1-1; D call uncertain. Per the germline V gene, CDR1 is SGHTA and CDR2 is FQGNSA. This CDR3 spans 15 amino acids. With 2 bases removed from V and 1 base from J, the gap between germline ends came to 11 bases. CDR3 coding DNA: TGTGCCAGCAGCTTAATGGGAGGCGGGAACACTGAAGCTTTCTTT. Amino acids: CASSLMGGGNTEAFF.

J is TRBJ1-2 and V is TRBV5-8; a weak D match, TRBD1 (5 bases). The CDR3 extends over 13 amino acids. The V end lost 4 bases, the J end lost 5 bases, and 12 bases lay between the germline ends. Germline V CDR1 and CDR2: SGHTS, YDEGEE. As DNA, the CDR3 is TGTGCCAGCAGCCTGGACAAATTATATGGCTACACCTTC. Its protein product is CASSLDKLYGYTF.

The chain employs TRBV7-9 and TRBJ2-3; 9 bases map to TRBD1. The CDR3 extends over 15 amino acids. Germline values: CDR1 SEHNR, CDR2 FQNEAQ (reference sequence). J gave up 3 bases and V 4 bases, and 5 bases lay outside the gene matches. The CDR3 nucleotides read TGTGCCAGCAGCTCGGGACAGGGAGTAACAGATACGCAGTATTTT. This sequence encodes CASSSGQGVTDTQYF.

V gene TRBV15 combines with J gene TRBJ2-6, with D possibly matching TRBD2 (5 bases). Germline V CDR1 and CDR2: LNHNV, YYDKDF (reference sequence). With 0 bases removed from V and 4 bases from J, the gap between germline ends came to 13 bases. This CDR3 spans 17 amino acids. CDR3 DNA: TGTGCCACCAGCAGAGATGGCGGGTCTTCCGGGGCCAACGTCCTGACTTTC. It codes for CATSRDGGSSGANVLTF.

The rearrangement joins TRBV30 to TRBJ1-2; no clear D gene. This CDR3 has 12 residues. Germline lookup yields CDR1 GTSNPN and CDR2 SVGIG (reference sequence). Trimming removed 7 bases at V and 6 bases at J, with 15 bases between. The CDR3, as DNA: TGTGCCTATCAACAGCAGTTCAATGGCTACACCTTC. Protein product: CAYQQQFNGYTF.

The chain has TRBV19 and TRBJ2-1; 7 bases align to TRBD2. CDR1 LNHDA and CDR2 SQIVND come from the germline V gene (reference sequence). The CDR3 totals 15 residues. Trimming took 7 bases from V and 4 from J; bases not matched to a gene: 10. The CDR3 DNA sequence: TGTGCCAGTACCACTGGCGGGAGAGGTTACAATGAGCAGTTCTTC. Amino acid sequence: CASTTGGRGYNEQFF.

This sequence joins TRBV19 and TRBJ2-7, with 7 bases lining up with TRBD2. Germline V gives CDR1 LNHDA, CDR2 SQIVND (reference sequence). This CDR3 region has 14 residues. Trimming at V came to 4 bases and at J to 0 bases, leaving 3 bases not matched to a gene. The CDR3 coding sequence is TGTGCCAGTAGTAGTCAGCGGGGCTCCTACGAGCAGTACTTC. This encodes CASSSQRGSYEQYF.